This entry lists 20 T cell receptor beta chains sequenced from one sample in a study of blood T cell repertoires in COVID-19. Sequenced by immunoSEQ multiplex PCR; TCRdb stores in-frame clones only, minus some. This sample has roughly 280,000 clones; around 78% occur once, and the top ten carry roughly 4.5%. Sequencing input: peripheral blood. Source of these receptors: a man aged 55 to 70 who had recovered from COVID-19.

This chain connects TRBV28 to TRBJ2-5; D possibly corresponds to TRBD2 (6 bases). Germline CDR1 and CDR2: MDHEN and SYDVKM. The V end was cut by 2 bases, the J end by 5 bases, with 12 bases between. The CDR3 spans 14 residues. The DNA for the CDR3 is TGTGCCAGCAGTTTAGGGGGGACTGGGGAGACCCAGTACTTC. Amino acid sequence: CASSLGGTGETQYF.

The chain uses TRBV7-8 and TRBJ2-3; 8 bases map to TRBD1. J gave up 0 bases and V 0 bases, and 5 bases lay outside the gene matches. Germline V gives CDR1 SGHVS, CDR2 FQNEAQ. The CDR3 runs to 17 residues. As DNA, the CDR3 is TGTGCCAGCAGCTTAGCGGTCTACAGGGGGAGCACAGATACGCAGTATTTT. Protein sequence: CASSLAVYRGSTDTQYF. Looking up the rest from reference TRBV7-8 and TRBJ2-3 gives the full variable domain: GAGVSQSPRYKVAKRGQDVALRCDPISGHVSLFWYQQALGQGPEFLTYFQNEAQLDKSGLPSDRFFAERPEGSVSTLKIQRTQQEDSAVYLCASSLAVYRGSTDTQYFGPGTRLTVL.

The chain recombines TRBV19 with TRBJ2-1, with 10 nucleotides matching TRBD2. Trimming removed 5 bases from V and 1 base from J; junction bases left unmatched: 8. Per germline, CDR1 LNHDA and CDR2 SQIVND (reference sequence). The CDR3 is 17 residues long. The CDR3 bases are TGTGCCAGTAGTGCCCGACGACTAGCGGGTTCCTACAATGAGCAGTTCTTC. Protein: CASSARRLAGSYNEQFF.

V gene TRBV14 combines with J gene TRBJ2-5; perhaps TRBD2 as D (6 bases). V was trimmed by 1 base and J by 5 bases, leaving 17 bases between them. CDR1 is SGHDN, CDR2 FVKESK, per germline. The CDR3 contains 16 residues. CDR3 residues: CASSQGEDMWRETQYF. Here the CDR3 DNA reads TGTGCCAGCAGCCAAGGGGAGGATATGTGGCGGGAGACCCAGTACTTC.

The genes are TRBV6-5 and TRBJ1-6, with D perhaps matching TRBD1 (5 bases). This CDR3 region has 13 residues. The V end was cut by 2 bases, the J end by 9 bases, with 8 bases between. Germline V gene sequence: CDR1 MNHEY, CDR2 SVGAGI. CDR3 residues: CASSYRGSSPLHF. The CDR3 DNA is TGTGCCAGCAGTTACAGGGGAAGTTCACCCCTCCACTTT.

This clone was seen only a few times. The chain uses TRBV15 and TRBJ1-4; the D gene is possibly TRBD1 (5 bases). The germline V gene has CDR1 LNHNV and CDR2 YYDKDF (reference sequence). V lost 8 bases and J lost 8, with 18 bases in between. The CDR3 contains 14 residues. Here the CDR3 reads CATSSDSRWEKLFF. CDR3 DNA sequence: TGTGCCACCTCGTCCGACAGCCGTTGGGAAAAACTGTTTTTT.

This clone occurred once. The chain links TRBV11-2 to TRBJ2-5; TRBD2 matches at 9 bases. J gave up 3 bases and V 2 bases, and 7 bases lay outside the gene matches. CDR1 is SGHAT, CDR2 FQNNGV, per germline. CDR3 length: 16 amino acids. The DNA for the CDR3 is TGTGCCAGCAGCTTAAATAGCGGGAGTGGTAAAGAGACCCAGTACTTC. This encodes CASSLNSGSGKETQYF.

This clone turned up a few times. CDR3 region: CASTREGTGAGGYTF. The CDR3 bases are TGTGCCAGCACGCGGGAGGGGACAGGGGCGGGAGGCTACACCTTC. J is TRBJ1-2 and V is TRBV6-5; 10 nucleotides line up with TRBD1. Germline V gene lookup returns CDR1 MNHEY and CDR2 SVGAGI. The CDR3 consists of 15 residues. V dropped 7 bases and J dropped 8; count of bases not matched to a gene: 13.

This chain uses TRBV27 with TRBJ2-3, with 8 bases matching TRBD2. This CDR3 has 13 residues. Germline lookup yields CDR1 MNHEY and CDR2 SMNVEV (reference sequence). After removal of 8 bases from V and 5 bases from J, the junction contained 6 bases not matched to a gene. The DNA of the CDR3 is TGTGCCAGCTCTAGTCGGGAGGGAGATACGCAGTATTTT. It specifies CASSSREGDTQYF.

V is TRBV6-5 and J is TRBJ1-5; 7 bases are a match to TRBD1. The CDR3 has 15 residues. V trimming: 6 bases; J trimming: 1 base; junction bases outside the gene matches: 6. Germline CDR1 and CDR2: MNHEY and SVGAGI. The CDR3 loop is CASSSDRESNQPQHF. The CDR3 DNA reads as TGTGCCAGCAGCTCTGACAGGGAGAGCAATCAGCCCCAGCATTTT.

This clone has just a few counts. This rearrangement joins TRBV2 to TRBJ1-6; a possible D gene is TRBD1 (6 bases). The V end was cut by 3 bases, the J end by 10 bases, with 10 bases between. The CDR3 consists of 13 residues. Per the germline V gene, CDR1 is SNHLY and CDR2 is FYNNEI. The CDR3 is CASSEGATSPLHF. The DNA of the CDR3 is TGTGCCAGCAGTGAGGGGGCCACATCACCCCTCCACTTT.

The chain joins TRBV28 to TRBJ2-7, with TRBD2 identical over 10 bases. This CDR3 is 15 amino acids long. The germline CDR1 and CDR2 sequences are MDHEN and SYDVKM. V lost 6 bases, J lost 2 bases, and 7 bases stayed unmatched. The CDR3 sequence is CASSRSAGGPYEQYF. CDR3 sequence (DNA): TGTGCCAGCAGCCGCTCAGCGGGGGGGCCCTACGAGCAGTACTTC. Supplemented by reference TRBV28 and TRBJ2-7, the full variable domain reads DVKVTQSSRYLVKRTGEKVFLECVQDMDHENMFWYRQDPGLGLRLIYFSYDVKMKEKGDIPEGYSVSREKKERFSLILESASTNQTSMYLCASSRSAGGPYEQYFGPGTRLTVT.

The gene calls are TRBV7-9 and TRBJ1-4; 8 bases agree with TRBD1. Germline V gene data show CDR1 as SEHNR and CDR2 as FQNEAQ (reference sequence). The CDR3 consists of 17 residues. V shed 1 base and J 3 bases; nucleotides not matched to a gene: 7. The CDR3 DNA reads as TGTGCCAGCAGCTTAGTCTCCAGGGGGCGAGCTAATGAAAAACTGTTTTTT. Translating gives CASSLVSRGRANEKLFF. Supplemented by reference TRBV7-9 and TRBJ1-4, the full variable domain reads DTGVSQNPRHKITKRGQNVTFRCDPISEHNRLYWYRQTLGQGPEFLTYFQNEAQLEKSRLLSDRFSAERPKGSFSTLEIQRTEQGDSAMYLCASSLVSRGRANEKLFFGSGTQLSVL.

This sequence joins TRBV20-1 and TRBJ2-7; no reliable D call. The V and J ends lost 5 bases and 6 bases respectively, with 11 bases between them. The V gene's germline CDR1 is DFQATT and CDR2 SNEGSKA (reference sequence). The CDR3 extends over 11 amino acids. In nucleotides, the CDR3 is TGCAGTGCTGGCCCAGGTTTCGAGCAGTACTTC. It specifies CSAGPGFEQYF.

The gene calls are TRBV5-5 and TRBJ1-6; unclear D gene. The V end was cut by 0 bases, the J end by 9 bases, with 13 bases between. The CDR3 loop spans 15 amino acids. Germline V gene lookup returns CDR1 SGHKS and CDR2 YYEKEE (reference sequence). The CDR3 is CASSLDAGAGSPLHF. Written as DNA, the CDR3 is TGTGCCAGCAGCTTGGATGCGGGCGCGGGTTCACCCCTCCACTTT.

Only a few counts were recorded for this clone. This chain joins TRBV6-1 and TRBJ1-4, with a tentative D call TRBD1 (6 bases). V lost 2 bases and J 3 bases, leaving 13 bases between the germline ends. The CDR3 is 16 amino acids. Germline V lookup: CDR1 MNHNS, CDR2 SASEGT. The CDR3 is CASSESIRGPNEKLFF. Written as DNA, the CDR3 is TGTGCCAGCAGTGAATCCATCAGGGGACCTAATGAAAAACTGTTTTTT.

The chain uses TRBV2 and TRBJ2-7; D gene uncertain. The germline CDR1 and CDR2 sequences are SNHLY and FYNNEI. CDR3 length: 14 amino acids. Between the trimmed V and J ends, which lost 6 bases and 0 bases, there was a span of 12 bases. In DNA form, the CDR3 reads TGTGCCAGCAGGCCAAGCCCCGTCTCCTACGAGCAGTACTTC. As protein: CASRPSPVSYEQYF.

Written as DNA, the CDR3 is TGTGCCAGCAGCCGCCGACAGGCCAACTATGGCTACACCTTC. It codes for CASSRRQANYGYTF. The chain is built from TRBV7-2 and TRBJ1-2; D may be TRBD1 (6 bases). CDR3 length: 14 residues. Per germline, CDR1 SGHTA and CDR2 FQGNSA. Between the trimmed V and J ends, which lost 5 bases and 2 bases, there was a span of 12 bases.

V gene TRBV9 combines with J gene TRBJ2-5; D unresolved. The germline V gene has CDR1 SGDLS and CDR2 YYNGEE. The CDR3 spans 17 residues. The V end lost 5 bases, the J end lost 0 bases, and 20 bases lay between the germline ends. The CDR3 sequence: CASSHPQAGRYQETQYF. As DNA, the CDR3 is TGTGCCAGCAGTCACCCCCAGGCAGGCAGGTACCAAGAGACCCAGTACTTC.

The chain employs TRBV29-1 and TRBJ1-1, with D possibly being TRBD1 (5 bases). This CDR3 region has 12 residues. Germline CDR1 is SQVTM and CDR2 is ANQGSEA. Trimming stripped 7 bases from V and 0 bases from J, with 9 bases between. Here the CDR3 DNA reads TGCAGCGGGGGACGGGTGAACACTGAAGCTTTCTTT. It yields the protein CSGGRVNTEAFF.